A selection of T cell receptor beta chains follows, all from one sample in a study of PD-L1 blockade in urothelial cancer. Some clones are missing from TCRdb's copy, which holds only in-frame ones; the method was immunoSEQ multiplex PCR. The sample records about 84,000 clones, 82% being singletons. The sequences come from PBMCs, collected around atezolizumab (anti-PD-L1) treatment. The origin of the receptors is a man between 65 and 85 years old with urothelial cancer. CDR3s include the opening cysteine and the closing phenylalanine or tryptophan. A D gene is named only where the DNA matches it firmly.

NA | TRBJ1-1 | TRBV20-1 | CSARSDTEAFF
NA | TRBJ1-1 | TRBV7-8 | CASSLLPGVSGAGAEAFF
TRBD1 | TRBJ2-1 | TRBV2 | CASSRTGKEQFF
NA | TRBJ1-5 | TRBV6-5 | CASSLGTSQPQHF
NA | TRBJ2-5 | TRBV7-2 | CASGPLFGTQYF
TRBD2 | TRBJ2-7 | TRBV5-4 | CASSSNSAGALGEQYF
TRBD1 | TRBJ1-1 | TRBV2 | CASSGNRGGEAFF
NA | TRBJ2-1 | TRBV5-6 | CASSLDEYNEQFF
NA | TRBJ2-2 | TRBV30 | CAWSSGSPTGELFF
NA | TRBJ2-1 | TRBV11-2 | CASSLNRDLFLF
NA | TRBJ1-1 | TRBV15 | CATPFLSEAFF
NA | TRBJ1-2 | TRBV2 | CASSEASTAHGYTF
TRBD2 | TRBJ2-7 | TRBV7-8 | CASSTGTSGKEQYF
NA | TRBJ1-3 | TRBV19 | CASSIGPRGYSGNTIYF
TRBD2 | TRBJ2-5 | TRBV5-1 | CASSPAGGTGKTQYF
NA | TRBJ2-3 | TRBV2 | CASSELQGADTQYF